This TCR beta chain is from a study of T-cell memory formation after mild COVID-19 (dated by TCRdb to about 2021). Describing the broader study: Most TCR sequence clusters were specific to one of the two donors. The cohort was made up of two young adult volunteers, one female and one male, who were previously healthy. Longitudinal TCRalpha and TCRbeta repertoire sequencing tracked T-cell clones expanding and contracting after mild COVID-19 in a couple of donors. Broader findings and caveats from the paper: Contracting CD4+ clones turned up mainly in the CM and EM memory subsets, whereas EMRA was where CD8+ clones were enriched. Clones that contracted from day 15 to 85 showed balanced CD4/CD8 phenotypes, whereas a second wave of clones that expanded from day 15 to 37 leaned towards CD4+. Whether the second-wave clones peaking on day 37 were SARS-CoV-2 specific was not confirmed. Only a couple of mild cases were covered in the study, and larger cohorts including severe cases with pre-infection samples were considered necessary. Some responding clones were found in pre-infection memory, which suggests that pre-existing cross-reactive memory T cells took part in the SARS-CoV-2 response.

Reading from cysteine to phenylalanine, the CDR3 counts 14 amino acids. Left in the record is the CDR3 DNA by itself, 42 bases read in frame from the first base. Reading the germline V gene gives CDR1 MDHEN and CDR2 SYDVKM. Trimming at the junction amounts to 3 bases on V and 6 bases on J, and the germline ends lie 14 bases apart. Reads for this sample came from an Illumina NovaSeq 6000. TCRalpha and TCRbeta cDNA libraries were constructed by 5'RACE with constant-segment primers, with sample barcodes and unique molecular identifiers being introduced. RNA was extracted from every sample with Trizol reagent. Library amplification was performed in two PCR steps, and a second sample barcode and Illumina TruSeq adapters were introduced in the second step. The libraries were sequenced on an Illumina NovaSeq using 2 x 150 bp paired-end reads. The authors' analysis ran thus. Reads were demultiplexed and collapsed into UMI-guided consensus sequences with migec v1.2.7. Using mixcr v2.1.11, UMI consensuses were aligned to TRA and TRB V and J templates and then assembled into clonotypes. Clonotypes were classified as expanded or contracted when called significant by both edgeR and NoisET, with noise models trained on biological replicates. For edgeR calls, a false discovery rate-adjusted p below 0.01 and a log2 fold-change threshold of 1 were applied. As an exploratory analysis of dynamics, max-normalized trajectories of the 1000 most abundant clonotypes were examined with PCA combined with hierarchical clustering. Each responding clone was given a CD4 or CD8 phenotype based on the CD4+ and CD8+ repertoires, which had been sequenced separately. TCRdb handled the public reads itself, with Q25 trimming in fastp and clone calling in MiXCR, and kept productive beta chains. A single entry per CDR3 protein holds the most common genes and DNA from its merged rows. What appears here as the V and J calls and clone size reflects TCRdb's work, not the paper's. Here the sample has 250,000 to 300,000 distinct CDR3 sequences; roughly 8% occur a single time. The ten largest clones add up to around a fifth of the sample.

PBMCs were isolated by Ficoll-Paque density gradient centrifugation. On this clonotype itself: This receptor's antigen is unknown. No base-level quality is on record; no much larger clone is a single base apart.

Sample: PBMCs or a T cell subset sorted from them (not recorded which). The sequence derives from a man younger than 30 who had mild COVID-19 (a few samples of this study predate the infection). The sample titles of this study are shuffled in the database, so cell type and time point are left out; the donor was told from shared clones. The rearranged segments are TRBV28 and TRBJ1-2; the D gene assignment is ambiguous. In nucleotide form, the sequence is TGTGCCAGCAGTTTTCGTGCTGCGCAAGATGGCTACACCTTC. Translated, it gives CASSFRAAQDGYTF.